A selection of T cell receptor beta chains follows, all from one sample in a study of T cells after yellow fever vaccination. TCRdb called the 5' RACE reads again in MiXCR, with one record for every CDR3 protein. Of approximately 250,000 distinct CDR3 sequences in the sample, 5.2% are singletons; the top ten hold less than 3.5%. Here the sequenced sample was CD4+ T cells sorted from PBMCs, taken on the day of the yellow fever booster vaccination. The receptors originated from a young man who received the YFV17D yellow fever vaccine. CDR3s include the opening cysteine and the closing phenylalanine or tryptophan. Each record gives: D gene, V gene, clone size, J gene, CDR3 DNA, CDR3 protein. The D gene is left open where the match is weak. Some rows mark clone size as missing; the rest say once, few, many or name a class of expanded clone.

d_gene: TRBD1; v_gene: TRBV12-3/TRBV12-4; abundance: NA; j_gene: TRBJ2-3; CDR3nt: TGTGCCAGCAGGGGGGACAGGACAGATACGCAGTATTTT; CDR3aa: CASRGDRTDTQYF
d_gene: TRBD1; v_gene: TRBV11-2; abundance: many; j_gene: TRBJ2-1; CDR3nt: TGTGCCAGCAGCTACCAACAGGGGTGGGTCCCCTACAATGAGCAGTTCTTC; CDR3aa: CASSYQQGWVPYNEQFF
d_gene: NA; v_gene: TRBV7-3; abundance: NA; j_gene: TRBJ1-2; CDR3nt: TGTGCCAGCAGCTCTAATCCTACAGAAGGAGCCTATGGCTACACCTTC; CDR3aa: CASSSNPTEGAYGYTF
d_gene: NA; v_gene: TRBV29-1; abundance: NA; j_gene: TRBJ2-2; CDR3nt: TGCAGCGTTGCCAGGGATTACAACACCGGGGAGCTGTTTTTT; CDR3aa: CSVARDYNTGELFF
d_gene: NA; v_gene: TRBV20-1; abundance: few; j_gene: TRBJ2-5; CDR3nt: TGCAGTGCTATACTATCCGGGGGCCCCCCGACCCAGTACTTC; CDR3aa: CSAILSGGPPTQYF
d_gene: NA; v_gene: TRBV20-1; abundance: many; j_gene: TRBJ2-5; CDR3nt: TGCAGTGTGGGCAGGGTTCAGACCCAGTACTTC; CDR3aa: CSVGRVQTQYF
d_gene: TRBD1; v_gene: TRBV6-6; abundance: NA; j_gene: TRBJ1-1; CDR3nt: TGTGCCAGCAGTTCCTCAGGGGGCAGTGTGAACACTGAAGCTTTCTTT; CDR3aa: CASSSSGGSVNTEAFF
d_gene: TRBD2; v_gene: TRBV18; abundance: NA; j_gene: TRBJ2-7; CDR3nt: TGTGCCAGCTCAGAGATAGCGGGGGTGGACTACGAGCAGTACTTC; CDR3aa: CASSEIAGVDYEQYF
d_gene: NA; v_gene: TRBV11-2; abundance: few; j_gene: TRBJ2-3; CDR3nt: TGTGCCAGCAGCTTAGGTCCCAGTCCTACTAGCACAGATACGCAGTATTTT; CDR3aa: CASSLGPSPTSTDTQYF
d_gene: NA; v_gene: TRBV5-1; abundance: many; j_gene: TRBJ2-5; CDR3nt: TGCGCCAGCAGCTTCCGCGGGATTGAGGAGACCCAGTACTTC; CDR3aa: CASSFRGIEETQYF
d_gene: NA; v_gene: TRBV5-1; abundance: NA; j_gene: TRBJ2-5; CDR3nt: TGCGCCAGCAGCTTGGAAAGTCCCAATGAGACCCAGTACTTC; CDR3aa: CASSLESPNETQYF
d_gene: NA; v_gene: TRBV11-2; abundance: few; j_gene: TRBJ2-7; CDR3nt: TGTGCCAGCAGCTTTGGGTATGTTACCGAGCAGTACTTC; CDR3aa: CASSFGYVTEQYF
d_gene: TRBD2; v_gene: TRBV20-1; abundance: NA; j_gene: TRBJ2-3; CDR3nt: TGCAGTGCTTCCCTTCGGGGGGGGAGCACAGATACGCAGTATTTT; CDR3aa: CSASLRGGSTDTQYF
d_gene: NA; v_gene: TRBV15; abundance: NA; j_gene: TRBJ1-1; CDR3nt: TGTGCCACCAGCCCCAACGCCTTAGGGTCCCCTGAAGCTTTCTTT; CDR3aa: CATSPNALGSPEAFF
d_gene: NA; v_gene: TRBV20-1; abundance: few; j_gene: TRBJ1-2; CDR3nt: TGCAGTGCTAGAGGGGGGGCGGGCTACACCTTC; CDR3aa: CSARGGAGYTF
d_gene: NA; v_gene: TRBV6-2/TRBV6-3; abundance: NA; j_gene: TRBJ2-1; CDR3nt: TGTGCCAGCAGTTACCTAGCCGACAATGAGCAGTTCTTC; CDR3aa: CASSYLADNEQFF
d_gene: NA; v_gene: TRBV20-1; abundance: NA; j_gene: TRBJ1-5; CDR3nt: TGCAGTGCCAGGGACCCTTCACGGGGCAATCAGCCCCAGCATTTT; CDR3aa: CSARDPSRGNQPQHF
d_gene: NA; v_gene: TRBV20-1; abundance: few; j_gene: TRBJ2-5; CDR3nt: TGCAGTGCTAGAGTTCGGGAGACCCAGTACTTC; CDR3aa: CSARVRETQYF
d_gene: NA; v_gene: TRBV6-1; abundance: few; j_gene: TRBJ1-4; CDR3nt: TGTGCCAGCAGTGAAAAGGGGAGAAACGAAAAACTGTTTTTT; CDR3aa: CASSEKGRNEKLFF
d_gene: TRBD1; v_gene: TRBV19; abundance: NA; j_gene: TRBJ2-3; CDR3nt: TGTGCCAGTATAAAAAGGGACAGGGGTGGTGATACGCAGTATTTT; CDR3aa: CASIKRDRGGDTQYF
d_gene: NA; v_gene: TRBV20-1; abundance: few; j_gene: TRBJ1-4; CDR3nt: TGCAGTGCTAGGGGGCCGAGTGAAAAACTGTTTTTT; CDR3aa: CSARGPSEKLFF
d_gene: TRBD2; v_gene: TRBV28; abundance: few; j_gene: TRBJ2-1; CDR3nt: TGTGCCAGCACTGAGGGGACTAGCGGCTTTTACAATGAGCAGTTCTTC; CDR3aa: CASTEGTSGFYNEQFF
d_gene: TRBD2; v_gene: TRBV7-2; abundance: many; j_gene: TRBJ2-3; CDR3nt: TGTGCCAGCAGCTCCGGGACTATTAGCACAGATACGCAGTATTTT; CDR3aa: CASSSGTISTDTQYF
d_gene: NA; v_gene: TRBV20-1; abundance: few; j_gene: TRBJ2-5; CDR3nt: TGCAGTGGACTGACCAGCGGGGAGACCCAGTACTTC; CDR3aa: CSGLTSGETQYF
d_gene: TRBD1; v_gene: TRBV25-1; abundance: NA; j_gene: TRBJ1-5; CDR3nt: TGTGCCAGCAGTGAAAACAGGGGGCTTGATCAGCCCCAGCATTTT; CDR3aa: CASSENRGLDQPQHF
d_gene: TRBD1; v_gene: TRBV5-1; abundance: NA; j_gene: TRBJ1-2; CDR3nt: TGCGCCAGCAGCTCAGAATACGGGACAGGGGGCGGCTATGGCTACACCTTC; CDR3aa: CASSSEYGTGGGYGYTF
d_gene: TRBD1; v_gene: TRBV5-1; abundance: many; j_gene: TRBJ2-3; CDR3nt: TGCGCCAGCAGCTATGGACAGGGGGCGAGCGCAGATACGCAGTATTTT; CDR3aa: CASSYGQGASADTQYF
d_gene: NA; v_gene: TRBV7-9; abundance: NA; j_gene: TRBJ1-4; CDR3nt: TGTGCCAGCAGCTCCCTAAGACGGGGCAAAGACGAAAAACTGTTTTTT; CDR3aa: CASSSLRRGKDEKLFF
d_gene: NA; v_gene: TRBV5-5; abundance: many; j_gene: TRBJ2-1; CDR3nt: TGTGCCAGCAGTCGTCGGGACAATGAGCAGTTCTTC; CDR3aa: CASSRRDNEQFF
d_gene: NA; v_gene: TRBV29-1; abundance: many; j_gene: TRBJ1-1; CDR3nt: TGCAGCGTTGGAAGGCAGCTGAACACTGAAGCTTTCTTT; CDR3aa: CSVGRQLNTEAFF
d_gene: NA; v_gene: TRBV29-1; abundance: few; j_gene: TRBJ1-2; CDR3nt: TGCAGCGCTTGCCGGGATCAGGCTAACTATGGCTACACCTTC; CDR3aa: CSACRDQANYGYTF
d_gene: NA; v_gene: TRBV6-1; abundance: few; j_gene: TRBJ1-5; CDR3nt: TGTGCCAGCAGCCGGGCCCTACTTAGCAATCAGCCCCAGCATTTT; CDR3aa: CASSRALLSNQPQHF